These 27 T cell receptor beta chains originate from one sample sequenced in a study of shared clonotypes between healthy human individuals. Assay used: immunoSEQ multiplex PCR; TCRdb lists only in-frame clones, some missing. The sample lists 650,000 to 700,000 clones; 80% to 95% were seen once. Input material: memory CD8+ T cells from PBMCs. The subset: CD45RO+ cells pooled with CCR7-negative TemRA cells. The source of these receptors is a man in his late teens or twenties in good health. Some clones in this sample may be carry-over from other donors' samples.

This clone was seen a few times. The V and J genes are TRBV5-1 and TRBJ2-4; no clear D. CDR1 SGHRS and CDR2 YFSETQ come from the germline V gene. The CDR3 length is 12 residues. Trimming removed 0 bases from V and 7 bases from J, with 5 bases in between. CDR3 residues: CASSLVGNIQYF. The CDR3 region has the DNA TGCGCCAGCAGCTTGGTGGGGAACATTCAGTACTTC.

The J gene is TRBJ2-7, the V gene TRBV10-2; D remains unclear. Trimming stripped 4 bases from V and 2 bases from J, with 3 bases between. The CDR3 has 11 amino acids. Per germline, CDR1 WSHSY and CDR2 SAAADI. The CDR3 spells CASSGAYEQYF. The CDR3 bases are TGCGCCAGCAGTGGCGCCTACGAGCAGTACTTC.

The chain uses TRBV28 and TRBJ1-5; D is uncertain. Germline V gene sequence: CDR1 MDHEN, CDR2 SYDVKM. With 2 bases removed from V and 0 bases from J, the gap between germline ends came to 8 bases. The CDR3 totals 15 residues. The DNA of the CDR3 is TGTGCCAGCAGTTTAGAACGGGGTAGCAATCAGCCCCAGCATTTT. Translation gives CASSLERGSNQPQHF.

V gene TRBV18 combines with J gene TRBJ2-5; the D gene is possibly TRBD1 (6 bases). Germline CDR1 and CDR2: KGHSH and LQKENI. The CDR3 length is 22 residues. The V gene lost 3 bases and the J gene lost 2 bases, with 34 bases spanning the gap. Here the CDR3 reads CASSPRLTLGRLTGMDQETQYF. CDR3 in DNA: TGTGCCAGCTCACCCCGACTGACGTTGGGCCGACTCACAGGGATGGATCAAGAGACCCAGTACTTC.

The chain has TRBV30 and TRBJ2-7; 11 bases are a match to TRBD2. From germline, CDR1 is GTSNPN and CDR2 SVGIG (reference sequence). The CDR3 is made up of 15 amino acids. The V gene end was trimmed by 8 bases and the J gene end by 2 bases; junction bases not matched to a gene: 11. CDR3 nucleotides: TGTGCCGGAGGCCCGGCTAGCGGGAGGACCTACGAGCAGTACTTC. It codes for CAGGPASGRTYEQYF.

This clone was detected only once. The chain joins TRBV27 to TRBJ1-5; TRBD1 matches 8 bases. Germline-derived CDR1 and CDR2 are MNHEY and SMNVEV (reference sequence). Unmatched junction bases numbered 5, after V lost 6 bases and J lost 4 bases. CDR3 length equals 14 residues. The CDR3, as DNA: TGTGCCAGCAGCCCACAGGGGGGAAATCAGCCCCAGCATTTT. Translating gives CASSPQGGNQPQHF.

V is TRBV29-1 and J is TRBJ2-6, with 7 bases lining up with TRBD1. The CDR3 length is 16 residues. Per germline, CDR1 SQVTM and CDR2 ANQGSEA. CDR3 coding DNA: TGCGCCGGATACACAGGGGCCTTCTCTGGGGCCAACGTCCTGACTTTC. Amino acid sequence: CAGYTGAFSGANVLTF.

This clone showed up just once. The chain employs TRBV5-4 and TRBJ2-7, with a possible D match to TRBD1 (5 bases). Germline loops: CDR1 SGHNT, CDR2 YYREEE (reference sequence). The CDR3 is 12 residues long. Trimming removed 3 bases at V and 6 bases at J, with 10 bases between. The CDR3 region is CASSWVGLEQYF. The DNA of the CDR3 is TGTGCCAGCAGCTGGGTGGGGCTCGAGCAGTACTTC.

V is TRBV27 and J is TRBJ1-5; D is unclear. CDR1 and CDR2 from the germline V gene are MNHEY and SMNVEV (reference sequence). This CDR3 contains 14 residues. The V end lost 2 bases, the J end lost 6 bases, and 11 bases lay between the germline ends. This chain's CDR3 is CASSLTGFGQPQHF. The CDR3 bases are TGTGCCAGCAGTTTAACTGGGTTCGGTCAGCCCCAGCATTTT.

The CDR3 bases are TGTGCCAGCAGCGTAGGGAGCGGAACAGATACGCAGTATTTT. It codes for CASSVGSGTDTQYF. This chain joins TRBV9 and TRBJ2-3; tentative D call: TRBD2 (5 bases). The CDR3 is made up of 14 amino acids. Between the trimmed V and J ends, which lost 0 bases and 3 bases, there was a span of 8 bases. Germline V gene lookup returns CDR1 SGDLS and CDR2 YYNGEE.

This clone occurred many times. The V and J genes are TRBV21-1 and TRBJ1-5. TRBV21-1 is noted as a pseudogene. The CDR3 consists of 10 residues. The CDR3 spells CASRDQPQHF. The CDR3 DNA sequence: TGTGCCAGCAGAGATCAGCCCCAGCATTTT.

This chain links TRBV28 with TRBJ1-4, with D perhaps matching TRBD1 (5 bases). Deletions cut 6 bases from V and 3 bases from J, with 11 bases between. The CDR3 consists of 14 residues. CDR1 and CDR2 from the germline V gene are MDHEN and SYDVKM. The CDR3 bases are TGTGCCAGCAGGCCAGGGACGGCTAATGAAAAACTGTTTTTT. It translates to CASRPGTANEKLFF.

The count of this clone is one. The chain employs TRBV18 and TRBJ1-2; 10 bases align to TRBD1. The CDR3 loop spans 14 amino acids. The germline V gene encodes CDR1 KGHSH and CDR2 LQKENI. Trimming took 6 bases from V and 6 from J; bases not matched to a gene: 7. CDR3 DNA: TGTGCCAGCTCTTCCGACAGGGGGCCGGATGGCTACACCTTC. It specifies CASSSDRGPDGYTF.

V usage is TRBV28 and J usage is TRBJ2-1; 14 bases are shared with TRBD2. The CDR3 is 20 residues long. Trimming at V came to 2 bases and at J to 0 bases, leaving 9 bases not matched to a gene. Looked up from germline, CDR1 is MDHEN and CDR2 is SYDVKM. The CDR3 sequence is CASSLLPGLAGASSYNEQFF. The CDR3 nucleotides are TGTGCCAGCAGTTTACTTCCGGGACTAGCGGGGGCGAGCTCCTACAATGAGCAGTTCTTC.

This rearrangement joins TRBV7-9 to TRBJ2-5; 10 bases are a match to TRBD2. Germline trimming cut 2 bases from V and 1 base from J; bases unmatched to any gene: 7. The CDR3 consists of 17 residues. In germline, CDR1 is SEHNR, CDR2 FQNEAQ (reference sequence). CDR3 sequence: CASSLPLAGVLQETQYF. The CDR3 DNA sequence: TGTGCCAGCAGCTTACCCCTAGCGGGAGTCCTCCAAGAGACCCAGTACTTC. The full variable domain, in which reference TRBV7-9 and TRBJ2-5 provide the parts outside the CDR3, is DTGVSQNPRHKITKRGQNVTFRCDPISEHNRLYWYRQTLGQGPEFLTYFQNEAQLEKSRLLSDRFSAERPKGSFSTLEIQRTEQGDSAMYLCASSLPLAGVLQETQYFGPGTRLLVL.

The chain is built from TRBV7-9 and TRBJ2-2; no firm D call. The CDR3 sequence is 13 residues long. Germline values: CDR1 SEHNR, CDR2 FQNEAQ (reference sequence). Between the trimmed V and J ends, which lost 5 bases and 1 base, there was a span of 5 bases. CDR3 DNA sequence: TGTGCCAGCAGCCCAGAGAACACCGGGGAGCTGTTTTTT. Its protein product is CASSPENTGELFF.

The V and J genes are TRBV19 and TRBJ2-5; 8 positions match TRBD1. The CDR3 loop spans 15 amino acids. V lost 4 bases and J lost 4; bases outside the gene matches: 8. Germline V lookup: CDR1 LNHDA, CDR2 SQIVND (reference sequence). CDR3 loop: CASSTADRGVETQYF. CDR3 nucleotide sequence: TGTGCCAGTAGTACCGCAGACAGGGGAGTAGAGACCCAGTACTTC.

In regard to this clone: The same CDR3 is also encoded by other DNA sequences in this sample. The rearrangement uses TRBV9 and TRBJ1-2; tentative D call: TRBD1 (6 bases). The germline V gene has CDR1 SGDLS and CDR2 YYNGEE. The CDR3 extends over 13 amino acids. The V and J ends lost 1 base and 4 bases respectively, with 8 bases between them. Here the CDR3 reads CASSVTGSYGYTF. DNA for the CDR3: TGTGCCAGCAGCGTAACAGGGTCCTATGGCTACACCTTC.

V usage is TRBV18 and J usage is TRBJ2-3; unclear D gene. Trimming took off 3 bases at V and 5 bases at J, with 15 bases between the two ends. Germline V lookup: CDR1 KGHSH, CDR2 LQKENI. The CDR3 length is 15 residues. The DNA of the CDR3 is TGTGCCAGCTCACCTCCCCGGGTCGGCCTAGATACGCAGTATTTT. Translating gives CASSPPRVGLDTQYF.

The rearrangement uses TRBV27 and TRBJ2-7; the D gene is possibly TRBD1 (7 bases). The CDR3 is 14 residues long. V dropped 6 bases and J dropped 1 base, with 13 bases sitting between them. The germline V gene encodes CDR1 MNHEY and CDR2 SMNVEV (reference sequence). CDR3 sequence reads: CASSWRDRSYEQYF. In DNA, the CDR3 is TGTGCCAGCAGCTGGCGGGACAGATCCTACGAGCAGTACTTC.

In regard to this clone: The germline gene is not matched at one end of the junction; a read error may be the cause. The gene calls are TRBV28 and TRBJ1-1; D uncertain. This CDR3 region has 12 residues. Germline assignment: CDR1 MDHEN and CDR2 SYDVKM. For the CDR3, the DNA is TGTGCCAGCAGTTTTCGGAACAATGAAGCTTTCTTT. Protein product: CASSFRNNEAFF.

The chain combines TRBV7-9 with TRBJ2-7; possibly TRBD2 for D (6 bases). The CDR3 has 16 residues. CDR1 and CDR2 from the germline V gene are SEHNR and FQNEAQ (reference sequence). Trimming pared 0 bases from V and 6 bases from J, leaving 18 bases between. CDR3 coding DNA: TGTGCCAGCAGCTTAGCTCCGGTGGCTAGCGCTGGCGAGCAGTACTTC. Translation: CASSLAPVASAGEQYF.

The chain employs TRBV7-2 and TRBJ2-7; TRBD1 is a possible D gene (5 bases). V was trimmed by 5 bases and J by 2 bases, leaving 19 bases between them. Germline CDR1 and CDR2: SGHTA and FQGNSA. This CDR3 has 16 amino acids. As DNA, the CDR3 is TGTGCCAGCAGCCTTAACTTAGACAGCGCTGCCTACGAGCAGTACTTC. Protein sequence: CASSLNLDSAAYEQYF.

The V call is TRBV5-4, the J call TRBJ2-1; 7 nucleotides agree with TRBD2. V lost 1 base and J lost 8; bases outside the gene matches: 6. This CDR3 spans 14 amino acids. Germline values: CDR1 SGHNT, CDR2 YYREEE (reference sequence). DNA for the CDR3: TGTGCCAGCAGCTTGCGTGCGGGAGCATATGAGCAGTTCTTC. The encoded protein is CASSLRAGAYEQFF.

J is TRBJ1-6 and V is TRBV28; no definite D call. V lost 0 bases, J lost 8 bases, and 5 bases lay in between. There are 13 residues in the CDR3. Germline CDR1 reads MDHEN; CDR2 reads SYDVKM. CDR3 residues: CASSLWADSPLHF. CDR3 nucleotides: TGTGCCAGCAGTTTATGGGCGGATTCACCCCTCCACTTT.

A remark on this clone: The sample contains more than one DNA sequence encoding this CDR3. The CDR3 loop reads CASSLGTDTQYF. CDR3 bases: TGTGCCAGCAGCTTAGGAACAGATACGCAGTATTTT. The gene calls are TRBV11-2 and TRBJ2-3, with D unresolved. Germline V lookup: CDR1 SGHAT, CDR2 FQNNGV. Trimming took off 1 base at V and 3 bases at J, with 2 bases between the two ends. The CDR3 extends over 12 amino acids.

The rearrangement links TRBV28 to TRBJ2-7, with D perhaps TRBD2 (5 bases). CDR3 length: 13 amino acids. Trimming pared 9 bases from V and 0 bases from J, leaving 12 bases between. The germline gives CDR1 MDHEN, CDR2 SYDVKM. The CDR3 region is CASGGPSSYEQYF. The CDR3 DNA reads TGTGCCAGTGGCGGGCCGAGCTCCTACGAGCAGTACTTC.